The 13 T cell receptor beta chains below all came from one sample that was sequenced in a study of T cell responses to AZD1222 COVID-19 vaccine. TCRdb keeps only in-frame clones here, not all; method: immunoSEQ multiplex PCR. This table holds about 120,000 clones, more than 85% found once. Sequencing was performed on peripheral blood, taken 28 days after the second AZD1222 dose. Every receptor here comes from an adult who received the AZD1222 COVID-19 vaccine.

The rearrangement joins TRBV5-1 to TRBJ2-2, with unresolved D. This CDR3 has 15 residues. V gave up 0 bases and J gave up 4 bases, with 10 bases separating them. The V gene's germline CDR1 is SGHRS and CDR2 YFSETQ. Here the CDR3 reads CASSLDGGRTGELFF. DNA of the CDR3: TGCGCCAGCAGCTTGGATGGTGGCCGCACCGGGGAGCTGTTTTTT.

V gene TRBV19 combines with J gene TRBJ1-2; 8 positions agree with TRBD1. The germline V gene encodes CDR1 LNHDA and CDR2 SQIVND (reference sequence). CDR3 length: 13 residues. The V and J ends lost 7 bases and 4 bases, in that order; junction bases with no gene match: 5. CDR3 sequence (DNA): TGTGCCAGTACCGACAGGGGTCGCTATGGCTACACCTTC. Protein sequence: CASTDRGRYGYTF.

The rearrangement joins TRBV5-1 to TRBJ2-3, with D possibly being TRBD1 or TRBD2 (5 bases each). Germline V gives CDR1 SGHRS, CDR2 YFSETQ. The CDR3 loop spans 14 amino acids. V was pared by 2 bases and J by 0 bases, with 7 bases between. The CDR3 DNA sequence: TGCGCCAGCAGCTTCTGGGACAGCACAGATACGCAGTATTTT. It codes for CASSFWDSTDTQYF.

The V and J genes are TRBV7-9 and TRBJ1-2, with no clear D. Germline V gene lookup returns CDR1 SEHNR and CDR2 FQNEAQ (reference sequence). Between the trimmed V and J ends, which lost 0 bases and 8 bases, there was a span of 10 bases. This CDR3 contains 13 residues. DNA for the CDR3: TGTGCCAGCAGCTTAGCGTCGAAGGACGGCTACACCTTC. It specifies CASSLASKDGYTF.

The chain is built from TRBV27 and TRBJ2-1; D is ambiguous. V lost 5 bases and J lost 0, with 11 bases in between. Germline values: CDR1 MNHEY, CDR2 SMNVEV (reference sequence). CDR3 length: 15 residues. This chain's CDR3 is CASSPDPSSYNEQFF. CDR3 in DNA: TGTGCCAGCAGTCCCGACCCTTCCTCCTACAATGAGCAGTTCTTC.

The J gene is TRBJ2-6, the V gene TRBV5-1; D is uncertain. V was trimmed by 4 bases and J by 0 bases, leaving 14 bases between them. The germline CDR1 and CDR2 sequences are SGHRS and YFSETQ. The CDR3 runs to 17 residues. The CDR3 reads CASSPRATGSGANVLTF. CDR3 nucleotide sequence: TGCGCCAGCAGCCCCCGGGCAACCGGCTCTGGGGCCAACGTCCTGACTTTC.

The rearrangement joins TRBV19 to TRBJ2-7, with D possibly TRBD1 on 6 matching bases. The germline V gene has CDR1 LNHDA and CDR2 SQIVND (reference sequence). CDR3 length: 14 residues. Trimming took 3 bases from V and 6 from J, leaving 15 bases between them. CDR3 in amino acids: CASSIWGLQSEQYF. Written as DNA, the CDR3 is TGTGCCAGTAGTATTTGGGGGCTCCAAAGCGAGCAGTACTTC.

J is TRBJ2-5 and V is TRBV9; 9 bases are shared with TRBD2. The CDR3 runs to 15 residues. J was trimmed by 1 base and V by 2 bases; bases with no gene match: 3. CDR1 is SGDLS and CDR2 is YYNGEE in the germline V gene. DNA for the CDR3: TGTGCCAGCAGCGTCCTAGCGGGACCCCAAGAGACCCAGTACTTC. It translates to CASSVLAGPQETQYF. Looking up the rest from reference TRBV9 and TRBJ2-5 gives the full variable domain: DSGVTQTPKHLITATGQRVTLRCSPRSGDLSVYWYQQSLDQGLQFLIQYYNGEERAKGNILERFSAQQFPDLHSELNLSSLELGDSALYFCASSVLAGPQETQYFGPGTRLLVL.

V usage is TRBV28 and J usage is TRBJ2-7; a possible D gene is TRBD1 (5 bases). In germline, CDR1 is MDHEN, CDR2 SYDVKM. The CDR3 runs to 16 residues. V was trimmed by 3 bases and J by 5 bases, leaving 20 bases between them. Here the CDR3 reads CASSLKSNSRVHEQYF. The CDR3 bases are TGTGCCAGCAGTTTGAAGTCCAACAGCAGGGTCCACGAGCAGTACTTC. Complete variable domain (other parts from reference TRBV28 and TRBJ2-7): DVKVTQSSRYLVKRTGEKVFLECVQDMDHENMFWYRQDPGLGLRLIYFSYDVKMKEKGDIPEGYSVSREKKERFSLILESASTNQTSMYLCASSLKSNSRVHEQYFGPGTRLTVT.

This clone was picked up a small number of times. V usage is TRBV2 and J usage is TRBJ1-2; TRBD1 matches at 7 bases. The germline V gene encodes CDR1 SNHLY and CDR2 FYNNEI. The CDR3 has 15 residues. J was trimmed by 7 bases and V by 6 bases; bases with no gene match: 14. This CDR3 reads CASSQVGGGVGGYTF. CDR3 bases: TGTGCCAGCAGCCAGGTGGGAGGGGGCGTCGGTGGCTACACCTTC.

The chain links TRBV25-1 to TRBJ1-2; no reliable D call. There are 12 residues in the CDR3. V lost 3 bases and J 7 bases, leaving 9 bases between the germline ends. Germline V gene sequence: CDR1 MGHDK, CDR2 SYGVNS. The CDR3 DNA sequence: TGTGCCAGCAGTGAGCCCCTAGGTGGCTACACCTTC. It is translated as CASSEPLGGYTF.

This chain connects TRBV4-3 to TRBJ2-1, with D unclear. This CDR3 region has 16 residues. The germline V gene has CDR1 LGHNA and CDR2 YSLEER. V lost 4 bases, J lost 4 bases, and 17 bases lay in between. Written as DNA, the CDR3 is TGCGCCAGCAGCCCCCCCTGGGTGGGTCTTTACAATGAGCAGTTCTTC. It yields the protein CASSPPWVGLYNEQFF.

The V and J genes are TRBV4-1 and TRBJ2-3; D is perhaps TRBD2 (5 bases). Germline CDR1 and CDR2: MGHRA and YSYEKL. V gave up 4 bases and J gave up 7 bases, with 21 bases separating them. The CDR3 runs to 16 residues. The CDR3 bases are TGCGCCAGCAGCCCCCGGATGACGGGGTTGGGGAATACGCAGTATTTT. It yields the protein CASSPRMTGLGNTQYF.